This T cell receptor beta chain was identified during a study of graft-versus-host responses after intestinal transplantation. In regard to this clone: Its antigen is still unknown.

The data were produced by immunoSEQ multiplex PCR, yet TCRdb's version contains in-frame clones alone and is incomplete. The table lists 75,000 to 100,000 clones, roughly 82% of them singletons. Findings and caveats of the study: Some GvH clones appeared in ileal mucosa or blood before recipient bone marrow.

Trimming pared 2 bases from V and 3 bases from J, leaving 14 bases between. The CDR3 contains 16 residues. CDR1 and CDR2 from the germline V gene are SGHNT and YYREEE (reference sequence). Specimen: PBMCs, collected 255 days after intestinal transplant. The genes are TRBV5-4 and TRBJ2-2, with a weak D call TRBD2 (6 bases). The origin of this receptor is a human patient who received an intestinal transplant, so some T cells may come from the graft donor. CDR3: CASSLRRVADTGELFF. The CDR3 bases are TGTGCCAGCAGCTTACGGAGGGTAGCGGACACCGGGGAGCTGTTTTTT.